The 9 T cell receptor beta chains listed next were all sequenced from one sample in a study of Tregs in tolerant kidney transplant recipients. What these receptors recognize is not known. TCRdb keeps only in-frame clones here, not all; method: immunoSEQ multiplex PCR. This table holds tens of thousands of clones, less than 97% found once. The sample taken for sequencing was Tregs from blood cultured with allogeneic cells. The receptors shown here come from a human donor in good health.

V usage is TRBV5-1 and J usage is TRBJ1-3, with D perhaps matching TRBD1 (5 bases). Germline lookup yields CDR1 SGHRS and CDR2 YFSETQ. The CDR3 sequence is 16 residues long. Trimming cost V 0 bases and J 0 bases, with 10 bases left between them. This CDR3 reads CASSLGGMISGNTIYF. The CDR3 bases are TGCGCCAGCAGCTTGGGGGGCATGATCTCTGGAAACACCATATATTTT.

The CDR3 nucleotides are TGCAGCGCGGCGGGACGGGGAAATGAAAAACTGTTTTTT. It is translated as CSAAGRGNEKLFF. J is TRBJ1-4 and V is TRBV29-1, with D possibly being TRBD1 (5 bases). This CDR3 spans 13 amino acids. V was shortened by 7 bases and J by 5 bases, with 14 bases between the two germline ends. The germline V gene encodes CDR1 SQVTM and CDR2 ANQGSEA.

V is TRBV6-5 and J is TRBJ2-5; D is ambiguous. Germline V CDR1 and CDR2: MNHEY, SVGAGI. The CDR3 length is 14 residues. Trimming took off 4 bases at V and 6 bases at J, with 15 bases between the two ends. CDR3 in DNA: TGTGCCAGCAGTTCGGACCCCCCCGTACAGACCCAGTACTTC. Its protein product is CASSSDPPVQTQYF.

The CDR3 DNA sequence: TGTGCCAGCAGCTTAATCGGCGGGGGGGCCGCAGATACGCAGTATTTT. This sequence encodes CASSLIGGGAADTQYF. The chain is built from TRBV7-3 and TRBJ2-3; TRBD2 agrees at 9 bases. Germline V CDR1 and CDR2: SGHTA, FQGTGA. The CDR3 is made up of 16 amino acids. The V gene end was trimmed by 1 base and the J gene end by 4 bases; junction bases not matched to a gene: 6.

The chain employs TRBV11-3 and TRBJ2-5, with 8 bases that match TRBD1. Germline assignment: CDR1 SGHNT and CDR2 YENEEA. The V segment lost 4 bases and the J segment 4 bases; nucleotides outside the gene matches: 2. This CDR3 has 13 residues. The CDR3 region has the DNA TGTGCCAGCAGCTCTGGACAGGGAGAGACCCAGTACTTC. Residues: CASSSGQGETQYF.

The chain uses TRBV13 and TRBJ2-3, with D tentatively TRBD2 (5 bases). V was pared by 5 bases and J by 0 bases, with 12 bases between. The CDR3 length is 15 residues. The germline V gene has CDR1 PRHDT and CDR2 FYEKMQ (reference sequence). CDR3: CASSRRTSSTDTQYF. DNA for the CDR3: TGTGCCAGCAGCCGCCGGACTTCTAGCACAGATACGCAGTATTTT.

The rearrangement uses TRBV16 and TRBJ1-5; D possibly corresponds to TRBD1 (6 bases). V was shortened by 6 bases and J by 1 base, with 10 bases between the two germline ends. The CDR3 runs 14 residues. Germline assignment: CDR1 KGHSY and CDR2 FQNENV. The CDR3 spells CASRRTGSNQPQHF. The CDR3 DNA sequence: TGTGCCAGCAGACGAACAGGGAGCAATCAGCCCCAGCATTTT.

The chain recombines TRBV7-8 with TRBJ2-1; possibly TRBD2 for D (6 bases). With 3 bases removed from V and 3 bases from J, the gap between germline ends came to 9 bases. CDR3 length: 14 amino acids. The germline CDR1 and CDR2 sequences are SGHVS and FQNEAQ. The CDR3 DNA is TGTGCCAGCAGCTTTCGCGGGATCTACAATGAGCAGTTCTTC. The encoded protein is CASSFRGIYNEQFF.

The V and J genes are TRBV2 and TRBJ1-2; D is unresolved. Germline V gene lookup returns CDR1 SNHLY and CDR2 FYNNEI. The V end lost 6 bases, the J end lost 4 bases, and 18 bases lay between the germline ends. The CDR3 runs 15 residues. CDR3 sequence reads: CASRFTELGSYGYTF. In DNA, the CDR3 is TGTGCCAGCAGGTTTACAGAGCTCGGTTCCTATGGCTACACCTTC.